Shown below are 9 T cell receptor beta chains from a single sample sequenced in a study of control samples from healthy donors and cancer patients. Profiled with immunoSEQ multiplex PCR; TCRdb holds only in-frame clones, not every one. The sample lists fewer than 200,000 clones; approximately 92% were seen once. Specimen: blood. All receptors derive from a man younger than 45 in good health.

This sequence joins TRBV7-2 and TRBJ2-2; 7 bases match TRBD2. The CDR3 consists of 14 residues. V dropped 5 bases and J dropped 8; count of bases not matched to a gene: 8. Looked up from germline, CDR1 is SGHTA and CDR2 is FQGNSA. For the CDR3, the DNA is TGTGCCAGCAGCCCCGGGAGCGGGGAAGGGGAGCTGTTTTTT. Residues: CASSPGSGEGELFF.

The rearrangement links TRBV7-9 to TRBJ2-7; either TRBD1 or TRBD2 may supply D (5 bases each). Germline V gene data show CDR1 as SEHNR and CDR2 as FQNEAQ (reference sequence). Trimming removed 1 base at V and 2 bases at J, with 12 bases between. The CDR3 totals 15 residues. The CDR3 DNA is TGTGCCAGCAGCTTAGGGGCAGGGAGAACCTACGAGCAGTACTTC. Its protein product is CASSLGAGRTYEQYF.

V is TRBV6-5 and J is TRBJ1-2; TRBD1 agrees at 9 bases. Germline CDR1 and CDR2: MNHEY and SVGAGI. The CDR3 has 15 amino acids. The junction had 13 bases not matched to a gene; V was cut back by 6 bases and J by 8 bases. The CDR3: CASRPPGQGSGGYTF. The DNA of the CDR3 is TGTGCCAGCAGACCTCCGGGACAGGGAAGCGGCGGCTACACCTTC.

The chain uses TRBV5-6 and TRBJ1-6; 9 bases line up with TRBD1. J gave up 9 bases and V 4 bases, and 11 bases lay outside the gene matches. Germline CDR1 reads SGHDT; CDR2 reads YYEEEE. CDR3 size: 16 residues. This CDR3 is CASSGDRASLASPLHF. The CDR3 DNA is TGTGCCAGCAGCGGGGACAGGGCTTCCTTGGCTTCACCCCTCCACTTT.

The chain uses TRBV10-3 and TRBJ1-5; 7 positions match TRBD1. The CDR3 contains 12 residues. V was clipped by 10 bases and J by 3 bases; unmatched bases: 3. Germline assignment: CDR1 ENHRY and CDR2 SYGVKD. In nucleotides, the CDR3 is TGTGCCACACAGGGGAACAATCAGCCCCAGCATTTT. Protein sequence: CATQGNNQPQHF.

The chain links TRBV7-9 to TRBJ1-2; D perhaps matches TRBD1 (6 bases). The CDR3 has 13 residues. Germline lookup yields CDR1 SEHNR and CDR2 FQNEAQ (reference sequence). V dropped 5 bases and J dropped 7 bases, with 14 bases sitting between them. The CDR3 loop reads CASSLTGLGGYTF. The CDR3 DNA follows: TGTGCCAGCAGCCTTACAGGGTTGGGTGGCTACACCTTC.

The rearrangement links TRBV24-1 to TRBJ1-2; 7 bases match TRBD1. Germline-derived CDR1 and CDR2 are KGHDR and SFDVKD. The CDR3 covers 12 residues. Germline trimming cut 3 bases from V and 9 bases from J; bases unmatched to any gene: 3. The chain's CDR3 is CATSDRQGSYTF. The CDR3, as DNA: TGTGCCACCAGTGATCGACAGGGTAGCTACACCTTC.

This chain links TRBV5-1 with TRBJ2-7, with TRBD1 identical over 9 bases. The CDR3 consists of 13 residues. V trimming: 6 bases; J trimming: 6 bases; junction bases outside the gene matches: 7. Germline V CDR1 and CDR2: SGHRS, YFSETQ. CDR3 amino acids: CASTRATGGEQYF. The DNA of the CDR3 is TGCGCCAGCACCAGGGCGACAGGGGGCGAGCAGTACTTC.

The chain uses TRBV29-1 and TRBJ2-7; D remains unclear. This CDR3 has 12 residues. Per germline, CDR1 SQVTM and CDR2 ANQGSEA. V lost 3 bases and J 0 bases, leaving 6 bases between the germline ends. The CDR3 sequence is CSVEVSSYEQYF. The DNA of the CDR3 is TGCAGCGTTGAGGTGAGCTCCTACGAGCAGTACTTC.